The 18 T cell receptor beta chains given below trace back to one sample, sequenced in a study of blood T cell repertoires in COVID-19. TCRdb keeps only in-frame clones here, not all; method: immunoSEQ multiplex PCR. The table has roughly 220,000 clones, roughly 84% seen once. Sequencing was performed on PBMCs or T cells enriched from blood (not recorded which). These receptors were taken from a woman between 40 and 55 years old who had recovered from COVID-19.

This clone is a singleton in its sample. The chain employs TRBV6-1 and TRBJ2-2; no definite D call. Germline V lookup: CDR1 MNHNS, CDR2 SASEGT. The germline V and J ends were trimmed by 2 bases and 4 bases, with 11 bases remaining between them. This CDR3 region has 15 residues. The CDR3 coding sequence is TGTGCCAGCAGTGAAAGCGAGTTTTTCACCGGGGAGCTGTTTTTT. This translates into CASSESEFFTGELFF.

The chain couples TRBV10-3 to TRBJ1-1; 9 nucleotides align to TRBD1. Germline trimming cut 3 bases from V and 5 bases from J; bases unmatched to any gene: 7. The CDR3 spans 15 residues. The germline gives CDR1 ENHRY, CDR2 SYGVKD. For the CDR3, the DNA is TGTGCCATCAGTGAACCGGGACAGGGAAGGACTGAAGCTTTCTTT. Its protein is CAISEPGQGRTEAFF.

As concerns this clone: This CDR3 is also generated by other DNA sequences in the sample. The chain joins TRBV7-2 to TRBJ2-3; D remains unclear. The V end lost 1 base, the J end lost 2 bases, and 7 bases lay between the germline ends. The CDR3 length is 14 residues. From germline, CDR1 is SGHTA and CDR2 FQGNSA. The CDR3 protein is CASSLGQATDTQYF. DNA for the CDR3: TGTGCCAGCAGCTTAGGGCAGGCCACAGATACGCAGTATTTT.

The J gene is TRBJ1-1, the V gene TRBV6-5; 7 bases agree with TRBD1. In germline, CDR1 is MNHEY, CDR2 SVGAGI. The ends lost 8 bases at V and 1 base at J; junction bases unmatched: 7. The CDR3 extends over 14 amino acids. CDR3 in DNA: TGTGCCAGCTCCCGACAGGGAGAGAACACTGAAGCTTTCTTT. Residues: CASSRQGENTEAFF.

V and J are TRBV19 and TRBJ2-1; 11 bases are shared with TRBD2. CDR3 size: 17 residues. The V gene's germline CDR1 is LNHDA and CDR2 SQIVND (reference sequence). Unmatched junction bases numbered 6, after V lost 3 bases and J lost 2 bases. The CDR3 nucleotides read TGTGCCAGTAGTATTTCCGGGACTAGCGGAACCTACAATGAGCAGTTCTTC. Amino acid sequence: CASSISGTSGTYNEQFF.

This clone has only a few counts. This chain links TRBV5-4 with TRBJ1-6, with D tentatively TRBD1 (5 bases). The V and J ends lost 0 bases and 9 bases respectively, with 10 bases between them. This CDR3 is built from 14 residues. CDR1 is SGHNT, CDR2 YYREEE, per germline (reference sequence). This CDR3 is CASSLAGPSSPLHF. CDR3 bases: TGTGCCAGCAGCTTGGCAGGGCCGAGTTCACCCCTCCACTTT.

The CDR3 nucleotides are TGCGCCAGCAGCTTGGAGGGACAGGGCCGTGGCTACACCTTC. Protein product: CASSLEGQGRGYTF. The chain carries TRBV5-1 and TRBJ1-2; TRBD1 aligns across 9 bases. Germline assignment: CDR1 SGHRS and CDR2 YFSETQ. The CDR3 is 14 residues long. The trim removed 0 bases at V and 7 bases at J, leaving 4 bases unmatched.

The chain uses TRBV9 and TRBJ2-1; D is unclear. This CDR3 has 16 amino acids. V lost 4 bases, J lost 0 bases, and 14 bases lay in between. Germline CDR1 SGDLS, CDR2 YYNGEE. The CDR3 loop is CASSSLGVSSYNEQFF. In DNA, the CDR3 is TGTGCCAGCAGCTCCCTAGGTGTTAGCTCCTACAATGAGCAGTTCTTC.

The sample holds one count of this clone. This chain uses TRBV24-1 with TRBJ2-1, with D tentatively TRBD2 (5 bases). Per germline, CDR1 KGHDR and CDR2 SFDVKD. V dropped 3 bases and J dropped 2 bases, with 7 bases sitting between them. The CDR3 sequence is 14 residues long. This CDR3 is CATSDSGTYNEQFF. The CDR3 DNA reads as TGTGCCACCAGTGATAGCGGAACCTACAATGAGCAGTTCTTC.

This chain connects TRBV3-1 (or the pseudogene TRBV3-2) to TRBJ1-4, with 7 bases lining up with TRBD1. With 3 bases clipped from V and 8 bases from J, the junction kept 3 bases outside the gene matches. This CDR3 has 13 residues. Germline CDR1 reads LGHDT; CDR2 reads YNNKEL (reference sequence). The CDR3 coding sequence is TGTGCCAGCAGCCAGACAGGGAGGGAAAAACTGTTTTTT. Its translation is CASSQTGREKLFF.

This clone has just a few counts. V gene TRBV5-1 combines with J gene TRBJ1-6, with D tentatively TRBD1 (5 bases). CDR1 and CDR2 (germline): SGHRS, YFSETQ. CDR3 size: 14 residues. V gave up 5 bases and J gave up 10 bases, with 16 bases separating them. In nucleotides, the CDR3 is TGCGCCAGCAGACTAGCAGGGATTGAATCACCCCTCCACTTT. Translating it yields CASRLAGIESPLHF.

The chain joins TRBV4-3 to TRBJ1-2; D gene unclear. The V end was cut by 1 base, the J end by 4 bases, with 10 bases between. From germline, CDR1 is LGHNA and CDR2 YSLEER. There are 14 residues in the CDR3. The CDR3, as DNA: TGCGCCAGCAGCCAAGTGAACGGTCTCTATGGCTACACCTTC. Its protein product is CASSQVNGLYGYTF.

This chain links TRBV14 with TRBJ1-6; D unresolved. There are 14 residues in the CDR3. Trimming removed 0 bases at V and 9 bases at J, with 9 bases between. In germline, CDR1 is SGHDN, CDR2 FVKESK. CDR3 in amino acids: CASSQDFRVSPLHF. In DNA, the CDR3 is TGTGCCAGCAGCCAAGATTTCCGGGTTTCACCCCTCCACTTT.

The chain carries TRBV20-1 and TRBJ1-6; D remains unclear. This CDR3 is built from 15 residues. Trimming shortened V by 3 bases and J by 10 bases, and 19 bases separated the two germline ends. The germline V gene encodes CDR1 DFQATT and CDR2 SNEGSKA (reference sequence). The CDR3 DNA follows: TGCAGTGCTAGTAGCCTCAGGTTAGGAAGGTCACCCCTCCACTTT. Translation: CSASSLRLGRSPLHF.

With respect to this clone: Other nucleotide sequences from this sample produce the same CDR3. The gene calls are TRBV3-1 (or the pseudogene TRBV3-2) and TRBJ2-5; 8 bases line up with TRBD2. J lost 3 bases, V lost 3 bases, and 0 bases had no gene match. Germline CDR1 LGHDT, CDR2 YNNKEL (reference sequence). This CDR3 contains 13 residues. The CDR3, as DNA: TGTGCCAGCAGCCAGGGACTAGAAGAGACCCAGTACTTC. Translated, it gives CASSQGLEETQYF.

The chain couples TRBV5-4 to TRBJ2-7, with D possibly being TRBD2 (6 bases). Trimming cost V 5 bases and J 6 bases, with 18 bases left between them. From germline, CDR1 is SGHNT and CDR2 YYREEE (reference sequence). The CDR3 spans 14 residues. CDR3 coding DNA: TGTGCCAGCAGTACTCCCACGGGGGTTGGCGAGCAGTACTTC. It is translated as CASSTPTGVGEQYF.

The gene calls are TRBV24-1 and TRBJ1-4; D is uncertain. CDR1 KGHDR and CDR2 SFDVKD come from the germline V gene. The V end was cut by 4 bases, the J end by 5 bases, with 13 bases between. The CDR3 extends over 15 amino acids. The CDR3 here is CATSERGGTNEKLFF. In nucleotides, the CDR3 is TGTGCCACCAGTGAACGAGGTGGTACGAATGAAAAACTGTTTTTT.

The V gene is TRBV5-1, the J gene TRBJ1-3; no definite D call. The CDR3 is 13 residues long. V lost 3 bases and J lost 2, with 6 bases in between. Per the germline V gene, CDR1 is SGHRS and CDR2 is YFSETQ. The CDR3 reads CASSSVTGNTIYF. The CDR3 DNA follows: TGCGCCAGCAGCTCGGTGACTGGAAACACCATATATTTT.